This TCR beta chain was retrieved from a study of blood T cell repertoires in COVID-19. The overall study: Samples representing acute and convalescent COVID-19 were sourced from the United States, Italy and Spain. T cells, B-cell-depleted T cells, or PBMCs supplied cDNA or gDNA.

Trimming pared 3 bases from V and 4 bases from J, leaving 10 bases between. The CDR3 is 13 amino acids. Germline CDR1 SGHTA, CDR2 FQGNSA. Original analysis: Researchers report that nucleated cell counts were estimated from reference gene primer amplification. Method: immunoSEQ multiplex PCR; TCRdb's copy keeps in-frame clones and lacks some. The V and J calls and clone size come from that table; D and trimming were worked out from the DNA. The table has about 120,000 clones, 87% seen once. The TCR comes from a woman in her seventies with acute or convalescent COVID-19. This sequence joins TRBV7-2 and TRBJ2-7; no clear D gene. Sequenced input: peripheral blood. DNA of the CDR3: TGTGCCAGCAGCTTTACTCAGGATTACGAGCAGTACTTC. This codes for CASSFTQDYEQYF.